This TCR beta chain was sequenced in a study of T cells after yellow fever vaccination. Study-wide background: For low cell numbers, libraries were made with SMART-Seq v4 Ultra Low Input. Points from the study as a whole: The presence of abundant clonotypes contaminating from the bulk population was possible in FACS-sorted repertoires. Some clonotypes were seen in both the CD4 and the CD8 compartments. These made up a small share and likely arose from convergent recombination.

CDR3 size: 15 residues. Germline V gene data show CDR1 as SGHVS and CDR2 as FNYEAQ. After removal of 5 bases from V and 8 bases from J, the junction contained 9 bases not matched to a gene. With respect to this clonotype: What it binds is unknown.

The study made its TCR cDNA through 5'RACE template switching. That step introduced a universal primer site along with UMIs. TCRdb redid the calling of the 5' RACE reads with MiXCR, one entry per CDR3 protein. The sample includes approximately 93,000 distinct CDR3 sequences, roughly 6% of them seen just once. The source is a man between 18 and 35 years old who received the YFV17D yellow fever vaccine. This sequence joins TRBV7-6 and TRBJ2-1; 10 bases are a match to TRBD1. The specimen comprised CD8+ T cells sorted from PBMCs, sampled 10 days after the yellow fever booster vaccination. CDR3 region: CASSTPGQGYDEQFF. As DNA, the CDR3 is TGTGCCAGCAGCACACCGGGACAGGGGTACGATGAGCAGTTCTTC.